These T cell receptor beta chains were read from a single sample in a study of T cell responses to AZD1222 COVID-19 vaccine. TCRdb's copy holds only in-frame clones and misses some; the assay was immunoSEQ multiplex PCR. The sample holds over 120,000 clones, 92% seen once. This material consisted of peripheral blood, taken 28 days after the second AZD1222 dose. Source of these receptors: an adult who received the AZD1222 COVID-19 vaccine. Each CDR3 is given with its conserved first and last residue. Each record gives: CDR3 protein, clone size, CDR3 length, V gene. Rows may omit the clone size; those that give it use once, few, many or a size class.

cdr3_aa: CASTYHSGTGDYGYTF
clone_size: -
cdr3_length: 16
v_call: TRBV7-2

cdr3_aa: CASSPGQAQETQYF
clone_size: -
cdr3_length: 14
v_call: TRBV18

cdr3_aa: CASSYPTSGRYQETQYF
clone_size: -
cdr3_length: 17
v_call: TRBV6-2/TRBV6-3

cdr3_aa: CASSSGLIYEQYF
clone_size: -
cdr3_length: 13
v_call: TRBV7-9

cdr3_aa: CATSDGTSGRLDEQFF
clone_size: -
cdr3_length: 16
v_call: TRBV24-1

cdr3_aa: CASSLYSGGYNEQFF
clone_size: -
cdr3_length: 15
v_call: TRBV27

cdr3_aa: CASSYSGPGLSNQPQHF
clone_size: -
cdr3_length: 17
v_call: TRBV6-2/TRBV6-3

cdr3_aa: CASRRGTDYQPQHF
clone_size: -
cdr3_length: 14
v_call: TRBV28

cdr3_aa: CASSQEAGGYYEQYF
clone_size: -
cdr3_length: 15
v_call: TRBV4-3

cdr3_aa: CAWSPLGQLAEPQHF
clone_size: -
cdr3_length: 15
v_call: TRBV30

cdr3_aa: CASSLVADNQPQHF
clone_size: -
cdr3_length: 14
v_call: TRBV7-6

cdr3_aa: CASSPGLAGGNIQYF
clone_size: -
cdr3_length: 15
v_call: TRBV14

cdr3_aa: CASSQDSSGSLENEQFF
clone_size: -
cdr3_length: 17
v_call: TRBV4-2

cdr3_aa: CASRQTVGYTF
clone_size: -
cdr3_length: 11
v_call: TRBV28

cdr3_aa: CASNQKVRTTDNGYTF
clone_size: once
cdr3_length: 16
v_call: TRBV19

cdr3_aa: CASSPGQGAQDTGELFF
clone_size: -
cdr3_length: 17
v_call: TRBV5-1

cdr3_aa: CASSPNNRGNQPQHF
clone_size: -
cdr3_length: 15
v_call: TRBV7-2

cdr3_aa: CASTSQAIAETQYF
clone_size: -
cdr3_length: 14
v_call: TRBV28

cdr3_aa: CASSSSRLAGSNEQFF
clone_size: -
cdr3_length: 16
v_call: TRBV11-2

cdr3_aa: CAWSVGRNSNQPQHF
clone_size: -
cdr3_length: 15
v_call: TRBV30

cdr3_aa: CASSQDSVAGGPANEQFF
clone_size: few
cdr3_length: 18
v_call: TRBV4-3

cdr3_aa: CASSIGTATGELFF
clone_size: -
cdr3_length: 14
v_call: TRBV19

cdr3_aa: CASSTGTANTEAFF
clone_size: -
cdr3_length: 14
v_call: TRBV7-8

cdr3_aa: CASSQSHGGYGYTF
clone_size: -
cdr3_length: 14
v_call: TRBV3-1/TRBV3-2

cdr3_aa: CASSGQAQNEKLFF
clone_size: -
cdr3_length: 14
v_call: TRBV18

cdr3_aa: CASSESGFRDQPQHF
clone_size: -
cdr3_length: 15
v_call: TRBV6-1

cdr3_aa: CAWSVRTGDEQYF
clone_size: -
cdr3_length: 13
v_call: TRBV30

cdr3_aa: CASSPGQGMDEKLFF
clone_size: -
cdr3_length: 15
v_call: TRBV18

cdr3_aa: CASNDLWAICCEQYF
clone_size: once
cdr3_length: 15
v_call: TRBV3-1/TRBV3-2

cdr3_aa: CASSLSRNTEAFF
clone_size: once
cdr3_length: 13
v_call: TRBV27

cdr3_aa: CATSRPNRGLREKLFF
clone_size: -
cdr3_length: 16
v_call: TRBV15

cdr3_aa: CASSSLTGGRGYTF
clone_size: -
cdr3_length: 14
v_call: TRBV27

cdr3_aa: CATSRDSTEAFF
clone_size: once
cdr3_length: 12
v_call: TRBV15

cdr3_aa: CASSQGDMGGGNEQFF
clone_size: -
cdr3_length: 16
v_call: TRBV4-3

cdr3_aa: CSVRGQGNTGELFF
clone_size: -
cdr3_length: 14
v_call: TRBV29-1

cdr3_aa: CASSHGTGDGYTF
clone_size: -
cdr3_length: 13
v_call: TRBV3-1/TRBV3-2

cdr3_aa: CASNTVDRGHLPLHF
clone_size: once
cdr3_length: 15
v_call: TRBV28

cdr3_aa: CASSRSGVGTDTQYF
clone_size: -
cdr3_length: 15
v_call: TRBV2

cdr3_aa: CASSIDGAGPADTQYF
clone_size: -
cdr3_length: 16
v_call: TRBV19